This TCR beta chain was sequenced in a study of vaccination effects on CD4 cells after COVID-19. As for this clone: Its antigen is as yet unknown.

Sequencing was performed with immunoSEQ multiplex PCR; in TCRdb, only in-frame clones are kept and a portion is missing. The table includes tens of thousands of clones, 65% to 80% detected once. Before sequencing, viral peptide pools were used by the ViraFEST assay to expand antigen-specific CD4+ T cells. Culture lasted about 10 days before CD4+ T cell isolation. In the vaccine recipients, nucleocapsid antibodies were negative and there was no prior SARS-CoV-2 infection. The V gene end was trimmed by 9 bases and the J gene end by 4 bases; junction bases not matched to a gene: 5. CDR1 and CDR2 from the germline V gene are ENHRY and SYGVKD. The CDR3 sequence is 12 residues long.

This TCR was sampled from a human donor who received a COVID-19 vaccine. The gene calls are TRBV10-3 and TRBJ2-5; 7 positions agree with TRBD1. Sequenced here: CD4+ T cells from PBMCs cultured with HCoV-NL63 spike peptides, sampled before COVID-19 vaccination. CDR3 protein: CAIGGTGETQYF. CDR3 DNA sequence: TGTGCCATAGGGGGCACGGGAGAGACCCAGTACTTC.